These 25 T cell receptor beta chains originate from one sample sequenced in a study of CD8+ T cells in alopecia areata. cDNA prepared by RNA extraction and subsequent reverse transcription served as the template for sequencing. The data were produced by immunoSEQ multiplex PCR, yet TCRdb's version contains in-frame clones alone and is incomplete. The table includes roughly 76,000 clones, approximately 30% detected once. Treatment defined: oral pan-JAK inhibitor, 5-10 mg twice daily. The specimen comprised CD8+ T cells sorted from blood, sampled at week 4, from a patient treated with tofacitinib. The origin of the receptors is a human donor with alopecia areata.

This rearrangement joins TRBV30 to TRBJ2-6; no clear D. The V end lost 2 bases, the J end lost 8 bases, and 4 bases lay between the germline ends. Germline loops: CDR1 GTSNPN, CDR2 SVGIG (reference sequence). This CDR3 is built from 11 residues. CDR3 sequence reads: CAWSPSNVLTF. CDR3 sequence (DNA): TGTGCCTGGAGTCCTTCCAACGTCCTGACTTTC.

The chain joins TRBV4-1 to TRBJ2-5, with no clear D. In germline, CDR1 is MGHRA, CDR2 YSYEKL. V shed 3 bases and J shed 2 bases, with 4 bases lying between them. This CDR3 is built from 12 residues. The CDR3 protein is CASSHGQETQYF. The CDR3 DNA is TGCGCCAGCAGCCATGGACAAGAGACCCAGTACTTC.

This clone was observed a handful of times. This chain links TRBV30 with TRBJ2-1; 10 nucleotides match TRBD2. Germline V gene sequence: CDR1 GTSNPN, CDR2 SVGIG (reference sequence). The trim removed 5 bases at V and 8 bases at J, leaving 9 bases unmatched. The CDR3 sequence is 14 residues long. The CDR3 DNA reads as TGTGCCTGGGACACTAGCGGGATGGGGGATGAGCAGTTCTTC. Translating it yields CAWDTSGMGDEQFF.

The sample holds a few counts of this clone. The chain links TRBV29-1 to TRBJ2-6, with 10 bases identical to TRBD1. The germline V gene has CDR1 SQVTM and CDR2 ANQGSEA. The CDR3 runs 20 residues. The junction had 13 bases not matched to a gene; V was cut back by 0 bases and J by 2 bases. CDR3 sequence: CSVEDEGTGVSGPGANVLTF. The CDR3 DNA is TGCAGCGTTGAAGATGAGGGGACAGGGGTATCAGGGCCTGGGGCCAACGTCCTGACTTTC.

The chain joins TRBV30 to TRBJ2-2; D unclear. Germline V gene data show CDR1 as GTSNPN and CDR2 as SVGIG (reference sequence). Trimming left V 7 bases short and J 8 bases short, with 14 bases between. CDR3 length: 12 residues. DNA for the CDR3: TGTGCCTACCCGACCCCAGATGGGGAGCTGTTTTTT. It translates to CAYPTPDGELFF.

This clone was detected only a few times. CDR3 amino acids: CSVLLGQGAEGYTF. The CDR3 DNA is TGCAGCGTCCTCCTCGGGCAGGGGGCTGAGGGCTACACCTTC. The V gene is TRBV29-1, the J gene TRBJ1-2, with TRBD1 matching over 8 bases. V lost 6 bases and J lost 8; bases outside the gene matches: 14. This CDR3 region has 14 residues. Germline V CDR1 and CDR2: SQVTM, ANQGSEA.

The rearrangement links TRBV30 to TRBJ2-7; a weak D match, TRBD1 (5 bases). The length of the CDR3 is 13 residues. The V end was cut by 0 bases, the J end by 3 bases, with 9 bases between. Germline CDR1 reads GTSNPN; CDR2 reads SVGIG (reference sequence). The CDR3 sequence: CAWSVGAGYEQYF. DNA for the CDR3: TGTGCCTGGAGTGTAGGGGCAGGCTACGAGCAGTACTTC.

The rearrangement joins TRBV7-3 to TRBJ2-2; 12 bases are shared with TRBD2. The CDR3 has 16 amino acids. V was pared by 5 bases and J by 0 bases, with 1 base of the junction left unmatched. Germline V gene data show CDR1 as SGHTA and CDR2 as FQGTGA. The CDR3: CASSRTSGANTGELFF. The CDR3 DNA is TGTGCCAGCAGCCGGACTAGCGGGGCGAACACCGGGGAGCTGTTTTTT. Based on the CDR3 plus reference TRBV7-3 and TRBJ2-2, the full variable domain is GAGVSQTPSNKVTEKGKYVELRCDPISGHTALYWYRQSLGQGPEFLIYFQGTGAADDSGLPNDRFFAVRPEGSVSTLKIQRTERGDSAVYLCASSRTSGANTGELFFGEGSRLTVL.

This clone appeared a single time. V and J are TRBV7-9 and TRBJ1-2, with D tentatively TRBD1 (5 bases). Germline CDR1 and CDR2: SEHNR and FQNEAQ (reference sequence). V was trimmed by 5 bases and J by 2 bases, leaving 15 bases between them. This CDR3 region has 15 residues. This CDR3 is CASSPGGADNYGYTF. For the CDR3, the DNA is TGTGCCAGCAGCCCCGGTGGGGCGGACAACTATGGCTACACCTTC.

This rearrangement joins TRBV9 to TRBJ2-7; TRBD2 might be the D (6 bases). The germline CDR1 and CDR2 sequences are SGDLS and YYNGEE. The length of the CDR3 is 15 residues. The V and J ends lost 0 bases and 2 bases respectively, with 12 bases between them. CDR3 DNA sequence: TGTGCCAGCAGCGTAGATCTAGCGTCGGCCTACGAGCAGTACTTC. Its translation: CASSVDLASAYEQYF.

This clone was recorded a few times. V is TRBV2 and J is TRBJ1-5; D may be TRBD1 (5 bases). CDR1 and CDR2 (germline): SNHLY, FYNNEI. The V end was cut by 7 bases, the J end by 7 bases, with 14 bases between. This CDR3 region has 13 residues. The chain's CDR3 is CASKGRVDQPQHF. The CDR3 DNA reads TGTGCCAGCAAAGGCAGGGTCGACCAGCCCCAGCATTTT.

This clone was seen more than once but under ten times. The chain links TRBV27 to TRBJ1-1; no definite D call. The CDR3 is made up of 13 amino acids. The germline V and J ends were trimmed by 8 bases and 0 bases, with 10 bases remaining between them. Per the germline V gene, CDR1 is MNHEY and CDR2 is SMNVEV (reference sequence). The CDR3 nucleotides read TGTGCCAGCCGAAAGGAGGTGAACACTGAAGCTTTCTTT. Translating it yields CASRKEVNTEAFF.

The chain links TRBV7-9 to TRBJ1-1; no clear D. Trimming stripped 5 bases from V and 0 bases from J, with 7 bases between. Germline V gene lookup returns CDR1 SEHNR and CDR2 FQNEAQ (reference sequence). The CDR3 is made up of 13 amino acids. In DNA form, the CDR3 reads TGTGCCAGCAGCCCTCCCCTGAACACTGAAGCTTTCTTT. It encodes CASSPPLNTEAFF.

Only a few counts were recorded for this clone. The chain combines TRBV30 with TRBJ2-3, with no clear D. The germline V and J ends were trimmed by 0 bases and 0 bases, with 4 bases remaining between them. The CDR3 has 13 amino acids. The germline V gene has CDR1 GTSNPN and CDR2 SVGIG (reference sequence). The CDR3 is CAWSVGSTDTQYF. The DNA of the CDR3 is TGTGCCTGGAGTGTAGGTAGCACAGATACGCAGTATTTT.

V gene TRBV30 combines with J gene TRBJ2-1, with 7 bases fitting TRBD2. The CDR3 has 16 residues. Trimming removed 1 base from V and 5 bases from J; junction bases left unmatched: 11. The germline V gene has CDR1 GTSNPN and CDR2 SVGIG (reference sequence). The CDR3 nucleotides are TGTGCCTGGAGTGGATGGGGACTATCAAGTAACAATGAGCAGTTCTTC. It translates to CAWSGWGLSSNNEQFF.

The genes are TRBV27 and TRBJ1-2; TRBD1 might be the D (6 bases). The CDR3 runs to 13 residues. V lost 8 bases and J lost 6, with 16 bases in between. Germline V gene data show CDR1 as MNHEY and CDR2 as SMNVEV (reference sequence). CDR3 protein: CASGYRDLDGYTF. CDR3 in DNA: TGTGCCAGCGGCTACAGGGATCTAGATGGCTACACCTTC.

This sequence joins TRBV7-2 and TRBJ2-7; D not resolved. Germline V gives CDR1 SGHTA, CDR2 FQGNSA. The CDR3 contains 14 residues. The V gene lost 5 bases and the J gene lost 3 bases, with 14 bases spanning the gap. The CDR3: CASSPRGGVYEQYF. Here the CDR3 DNA reads TGTGCCAGCAGCCCACGAGGCGGAGTCTACGAGCAGTACTTC.

DNA of the CDR3: TGCAGCGCCGATGGTTCGGCAGGGTCTTACACTGAAGCTTTCTTT. Protein sequence: CSADGSAGSYTEAFF. The chain uses TRBV29-1 and TRBJ1-1; weak D call: TRBD1 (5 bases). With 7 bases removed from V and 3 bases from J, the gap between germline ends came to 21 bases. From germline, CDR1 is SQVTM and CDR2 ANQGSEA. The length of the CDR3 is 15 residues.

This clone was counted only a few times. V gene TRBV7-2 combines with J gene TRBJ2-6; the match to TRBD1 covers 9 bases. The CDR3 spans 17 residues. The ends lost 5 bases at V and 6 bases at J; junction bases unmatched: 11. The germline V gene has CDR1 SGHTA and CDR2 FQGNSA. The CDR3 protein is CASSPTGGASEANVLTF. DNA of the CDR3: TGTGCCAGCAGCCCTACAGGGGGCGCATCCGAGGCCAACGTCCTGACTTTC.

J is TRBJ2-1 and V is TRBV29-1; tentative D call: TRBD2 (5 bases). The CDR3 has 12 amino acids. CDR1 and CDR2 (germline): SQVTM, ANQGSEA. With 5 bases removed from V and 8 bases from J, the gap between germline ends came to 13 bases. CDR3 sequence: CSVLVGAYEQFF. As DNA, the CDR3 is TGCAGCGTTCTGGTGGGAGCTTATGAGCAGTTCTTC.

This clone showed up just a few times. This chain links TRBV9 with TRBJ2-2; no clear D. The CDR3 has 15 residues. V was clipped by 0 bases and J by 0 bases, with 6 bases between them. Germline CDR1 is SGDLS and CDR2 is YYNGEE. Written as DNA, the CDR3 is TGTGCCAGCAGCGTAGAGGGTTCGAACACCGGGGAGCTGTTTTTT. This sequence encodes CASSVEGSNTGELFF.

The chain uses TRBV29-1 and TRBJ2-2, with 11 bases matching TRBD1. The CDR3 contains 14 residues. The germline V gene encodes CDR1 SQVTM and CDR2 ANQGSEA. Trimming took 6 bases from V and 5 from J; bases not matched to a gene: 5. For the CDR3, the DNA is TGCAGCGTGGACAGGGGGCGAAGTACCGGGGAGCTGTTTTTT. This translates into CSVDRGRSTGELFF.

V gene TRBV27 combines with J gene TRBJ2-1; the match to TRBD2 covers 7 bases. The CDR3 sequence is 13 residues long. CDR1 MNHEY and CDR2 SMNVEV come from the germline V gene (reference sequence). V was pared by 6 bases and J by 7 bases, with 6 bases of the junction left unmatched. CDR3 loop: CASSLGGRNEQFF. The CDR3 DNA sequence: TGTGCCAGCAGCTTGGGGGGGAGGAATGAGCAGTTCTTC.

This clone was found a few times. The V gene is TRBV30, the J gene TRBJ2-7, with D hard to call. CDR3 size: 12 residues. V lost 0 bases and J 1 base, leaving 4 bases between the germline ends. Per germline, CDR1 GTSNPN and CDR2 SVGIG (reference sequence). The DNA of the CDR3 is TGTGCCTGGAGTGTATCGTCCTACGAGCAGTACTTC. Amino acid sequence: CAWSVSSYEQYF.

V gene TRBV11-2 combines with J gene TRBJ2-3; 10 bases are a match to TRBD2. The ends lost 0 bases at V and 13 bases at J; junction bases unmatched: 4. Germline V gene sequence: CDR1 SGHAT, CDR2 FQNNGV. The CDR3 is made up of 13 amino acids. CDR3 coding DNA: TGTGCCAGCAGCTTAGACCCTAGCGGGAGAAAGTATTTT. Residues: CASSLDPSGRKYF. Full variable domain (missing parts from reference TRBV11-2 and TRBJ2-3): EAGVAQSPRYKIIEKRQSVAFWCNPISGHATLYWYQQILGQGPKLLIQFQNNGVVDDSQLPKDRFSAERLKGVDSTLKIQPAKLEDSAVYLCASSLDPSGRKYFGPGTRLTVL.